Listed below are T cell receptor beta chains from one sample, sequenced in a study of shared clonotypes between healthy human individuals. Libraries were prepared by immunoSEQ multiplex PCR; TCRdb keeps only in-frame clonotypes and omits some of them. The profile shows roughly 2.2 million clones, approximately 95% of them singletons. The specimen sequenced was naive CD4+ T cells from PBMCs. The source is a man younger than 35 in good health. Some clones in this sample may be carry-over from other donors' samples. CDR3s include the opening cysteine and the closing phenylalanine or tryptophan. The order of the fields is J gene, V gene, D gene, clone size, CDR3 DNA, CDR3 protein. The D gene is left open where the match is weak. The size of a clone is reported for some rows only, either as once, few or many, or as a class for expanded clones.

TRBJ2-1,TRBV19,TRBD2,.,TGTGCCAGTAGCCGACGGCCGGGACTAGCGGGAGCGGATGAGCAGTTCTTC,CASSRRPGLAGADEQFF
TRBJ2-7,TRBV10-3,TRBD2,.,TGTGCCATCCAAGGTACCGGGGGGGACGAGCAGTACTTC,CAIQGTGGDEQYF
TRBJ2-2,TRBV4-1,.,.,TGCGCCAGCAGCTTGGACAGAAACACCGGGGAGCTGTTTTTT,CASSLDRNTGELFF
TRBJ1-4,TRBV6-1,.,few,TGTGCCAGCAACGACGCTCTCGGTGAAAAACTGTTTTTT,CASNDALGEKLFF
TRBJ1-1,TRBV7-9,.,.,TGTGCCAGCAGCTTACGGCCGGACACTGAAGCTTTCTTT,CASSLRPDTEAFF
TRBJ2-1,TRBV7-7,.,.,TGTGCCAGCAGCCCGAATGGAGGGGGCTACAATGAGCAGTTCTTC,CASSPNGGGYNEQFF
TRBJ1-1,TRBV5-6,TRBD1,.,TGTGCCAGCAGCTTCAGGGGGCCTGAAGCTTTCTTT,CASSFRGPEAFF
TRBJ2-2,TRBV9,.,.,TGTGCCAGCAGCGTACGGGCAGCGAACACCGGGGAGCTGTTTTTT,CASSVRAANTGELFF
TRBJ1-2,TRBV6-6,.,.,TGTGCCAGCAGTTACTATGGCAGGGCAGGATATGGCTACACCTTC,CASSYYGRAGYGYTF
TRBJ2-3,TRBV27,TRBD2,once,TGTGCCAGCAGAAGAAAGGGACTAGCGGGGGGCACAGATACGCAGTATTTT,CASRRKGLAGGTDTQYF
TRBJ1-2,TRBV6-4,.,few,TGTGCCAGCAGGGCCACACCTGGCTATGGCTACACCTTC,CASRATPGYGYTF
TRBJ1-2,TRBV6-4,TRBD1,once,TGTGCCAGCAGTGCTGAAAGGGGGCTTGGTGGCTACACCTTC,CASSAERGLGGYTF
TRBJ1-4,TRBV29-1,.,.,TGCAGCGTTGAAGATGGGGCAGGGAATGAAAAACTGTTTTTT,CSVEDGAGNEKLFF
TRBJ1-1,TRBV7-3,.,.,TGTGCCAGCAGCTTAACCAGCCAGGGCTACACTGAAGCTTTCTTT,CASSLTSQGYTEAFF
TRBJ2-2,TRBV9,.,.,TGTGCCAGCAGCGCGGGGCCTTGGGGGCTCGGCACCGGGGAGCTGTTTTTT,CASSAGPWGLGTGELFF